Following are 10 T cell receptor beta chains from one sample sequenced in a study of blood T cell repertoires in COVID-19. Clones were sequenced by immunoSEQ multiplex PCR, and TCRdb holds only the in-frame ones, with some missing. The sample lists more than 250,000 clones, roughly 84% seen once, with 1% in the top ten. The source material was peripheral blood. The receptor source for this set is a middle-aged man with active or convalescent COVID-19.

The genes are TRBV24-1 and TRBJ1-2, with 7 bases identical to TRBD1. From germline, CDR1 is KGHDR and CDR2 SFDVKD. The J segment lost 8 bases and the V segment lost 4 bases, leaving 6 bases of the junction unmatched. CDR3 length: 13 residues. CDR3 sequence: CATSDPTGAGYTF. The CDR3 coding sequence is TGTGCCACCAGTGACCCCACAGGGGCCGGCTACACCTTC.

The chain recombines TRBV6-6 with TRBJ1-4; the D gene is possibly TRBD1 (6 bases). The germline V gene encodes CDR1 MNHNY and CDR2 SVGAGI (reference sequence). The CDR3 extends over 14 amino acids. V was clipped by 1 base and J by 5 bases, with 8 bases between them. CDR3 sequence reads: CASSYYRENEKLFF. The CDR3, as DNA: TGTGCCAGCAGTTACTACAGGGAGAATGAAAAACTGTTTTTT.

J is TRBJ2-3 and V is TRBV6-5, with D possibly TRBD2 on 5 matching bases. V gave up 6 bases and J gave up 6 bases, with 13 bases separating them. Germline CDR1 and CDR2: MNHEY and SVGAGI. The CDR3 sequence is 13 residues long. The chain's CDR3 is CASSADSGDTQYF. The CDR3 region has the DNA TGTGCCAGCAGCGCGGACTCGGGTGATACGCAGTATTTT.

The V call is TRBV28, the J call TRBJ1-1; TRBD1 matches at 9 bases. The ends lost 6 bases at V and 4 bases at J; junction bases unmatched: 3. Germline V gives CDR1 MDHEN, CDR2 SYDVKM. This CDR3 is built from 13 residues. The CDR3 DNA follows: TGTGCCAGCAGGGGGACAGGGCCCACTGAAGCTTTCTTT. The encoded protein is CASRGTGPTEAFF.

This clone was detected only a few times. Other DNA sequences in the same sample also yield this CDR3. The gene calls are TRBV30 and TRBJ1-5; D might be TRBD1 (5 bases). V lost 0 bases to trimming and J lost 4 bases, with 7 bases between them. Germline CDR1 GTSNPN, CDR2 SVGIG (reference sequence). CDR3 length: 13 amino acids. This CDR3 reads CAWSVSGNQPQHF. The DNA for the CDR3 is TGTGCCTGGAGTGTATCAGGGAATCAGCCCCAGCATTTT.

For this clone: A read error may account for a junction end that differs from germline. The chain combines TRBV7-7 with TRBJ2-3, with 11 bases that match TRBD1. The CDR3 sequence is 14 residues long. Germline V gene sequence: CDR1 SSHAT, CDR2 FNYEAQ (reference sequence). The CDR3 is CASSAGQGVGTQYF. The DNA of the CDR3 is TGTGCTAGCAGCGCGGGACAGGGGGTCGGTACGCAGTATTTT.

The chain combines TRBV4-3 with TRBJ2-7; D is possibly TRBD2 (5 bases). The germline CDR1 and CDR2 sequences are LGHNA and YSLEER. The CDR3 runs 15 residues. Trimming left V 4 bases short and J 0 bases short, with 13 bases between. The CDR3 sequence is CASSPNSGVSYEQYF. The CDR3 bases are TGCGCCAGCAGCCCTAATTCCGGGGTCTCCTACGAGCAGTACTTC.

J is TRBJ1-1 and V is TRBV5-1, with TRBD1 identical over 12 bases. Trimming took 5 bases from V and 7 from J; bases not matched to a gene: 6. The CDR3 has 14 residues. The germline CDR1 and CDR2 sequences are SGHRS and YFSETQ. The DNA of the CDR3 is TGCGCCAGCAGAACCGGGACAGGGGGCGGTGAAGCTTTCTTT. As protein: CASRTGTGGGEAFF.

This chain joins TRBV4-3 and TRBJ1-2; 10 nucleotides line up with TRBD1. V was clipped by 0 bases and J by 5 bases; unmatched bases: 12. This CDR3 is built from 18 residues. Per the germline V gene, CDR1 is LGHNA and CDR2 is YSLEER. CDR3: CASSQEPPDRGRGYGYTF. CDR3 DNA: TGCGCCAGCAGCCAAGAACCTCCCGACAGGGGGCGAGGGTATGGCTACACCTTC.

This rearrangement joins TRBV6-4 to TRBJ2-7, with D tentatively TRBD1 (5 bases). This CDR3 is 15 amino acids long. V lost 6 bases to trimming and J lost 0 bases, with 15 bases between them. CDR1 is MRHNA and CDR2 is SNTAGT in the germline V gene. CDR3 DNA: TGTGCCAGCAGCCCCGGACACCCGAGCTCCTACGAGCAGTACTTC. This translates into CASSPGHPSSYEQYF.